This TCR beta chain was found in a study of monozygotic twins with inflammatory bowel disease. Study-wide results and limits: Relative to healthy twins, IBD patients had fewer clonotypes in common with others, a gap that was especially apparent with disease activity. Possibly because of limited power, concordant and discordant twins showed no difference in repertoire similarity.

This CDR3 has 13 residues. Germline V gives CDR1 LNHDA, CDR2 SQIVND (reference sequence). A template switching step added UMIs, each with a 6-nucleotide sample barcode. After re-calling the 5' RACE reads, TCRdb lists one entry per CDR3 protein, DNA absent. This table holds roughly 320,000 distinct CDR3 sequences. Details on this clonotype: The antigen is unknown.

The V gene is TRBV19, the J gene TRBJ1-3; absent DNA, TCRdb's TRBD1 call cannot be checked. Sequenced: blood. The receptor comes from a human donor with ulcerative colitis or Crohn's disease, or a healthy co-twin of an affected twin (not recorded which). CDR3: CASSAPDGNTIYF.